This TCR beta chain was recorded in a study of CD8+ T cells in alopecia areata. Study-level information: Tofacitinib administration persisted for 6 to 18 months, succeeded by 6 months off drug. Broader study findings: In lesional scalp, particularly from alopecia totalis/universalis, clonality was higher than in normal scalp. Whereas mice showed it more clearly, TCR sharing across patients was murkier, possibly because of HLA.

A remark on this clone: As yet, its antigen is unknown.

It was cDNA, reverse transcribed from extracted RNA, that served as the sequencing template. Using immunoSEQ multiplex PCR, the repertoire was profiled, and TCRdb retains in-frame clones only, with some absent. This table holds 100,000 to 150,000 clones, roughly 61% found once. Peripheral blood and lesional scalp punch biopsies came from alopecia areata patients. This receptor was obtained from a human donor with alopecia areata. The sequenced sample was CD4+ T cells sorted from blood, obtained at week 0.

The CDR3: CASSAGLNTGELFF. For the CDR3, the DNA is TGTGCCAGCAGTGCAGGTCTCAACACCGGGGAGCTGTTTTTT. This rearrangement joins TRBV9 to TRBJ2-2; no clear D. Germline lookup yields CDR1 SGDLS and CDR2 YYNGEE. The ends were cut back, 5 bases at V and 2 bases at J, with 10 bases in the middle. This CDR3 has 14 residues.